The 31 T cell receptor beta chains presented below share a single source sample, sequenced in a study of CD8 T cells in Susac syndrome. With random hexamers, reverse transcription was performed on roughly 0.45 to 1 ug of RNA. One entry per CDR3 protein results from TCRdb running MiXCR on the immunoSEQ multiplex PCR reads. Here the sample spans a few hundred thousand distinct CDR3 sequences, roughly 95% being singletons. Specimen: CD4+ T cells from PBMCs. These receptors were collected from a human donor with multiple sclerosis.

Here the CDR3 reads CASSETFRGTGANVLTF. The CDR3 DNA sequence: TGTGCCAGCAGTGAGACATTCAGGGGAACTGGGGCCAACGTCCTGACTTTC. V and J are TRBV6-1 and TRBJ2-6; a possible D gene is TRBD1 (6 bases). The CDR3 runs 17 residues. Germline CDR1 and CDR2: MNHNS and SASEGT. Trimming shortened V by 3 bases and J by 2 bases, and 14 bases separated the two germline ends.

The chain couples TRBV7-9 to TRBJ1-2, with D maybe TRBD1 (5 bases). The CDR3 is 15 amino acids. In germline, CDR1 is SEHNR, CDR2 FQNEAQ (reference sequence). V shed 0 bases and J shed 5 bases, with 13 bases lying between them. CDR3 DNA sequence: TGTGCCAGCAGCTTAGCCCAGGGCGGGAGGTATGGCTACACCTTC. Translation: CASSLAQGGRYGYTF.

This clonotype was counted a single time. The V gene is TRBV3-1, the J gene TRBJ2-5; D is possibly TRBD1 or TRBD2 (6 bases each). The V gene lost 1 base and the J gene lost 5 bases, with 14 bases spanning the gap. Germline values: CDR1 LGHDT, CDR2 YNNKEL (reference sequence). The CDR3 is made up of 15 amino acids. This chain's CDR3 is CASSQVEGGRETQYF. In nucleotides, the CDR3 is TGTGCCAGCAGCCAAGTTGAGGGGGGTCGGGAGACCCAGTACTTC.

The V and J genes are TRBV24-1 and TRBJ1-1; no clear D. CDR3 size: 13 residues. The germline CDR1 and CDR2 sequences are KGHDR and SFDVKD. V was trimmed by 4 bases and J by 5 bases, leaving 10 bases between them. In DNA form, the CDR3 reads TGTGCCACCAGTGAACCAGGACGGACTGAAGCTTTCTTT. Residues: CATSEPGRTEAFF.

This chain connects TRBV4-1 to TRBJ2-5; tentative D call: TRBD2 (6 bases). Germline V gene lookup returns CDR1 MGHRA and CDR2 YSYEKL. Trimming removed 2 bases from V and 5 bases from J, with 18 bases in between. There are 16 residues in the CDR3. In nucleotides, the CDR3 is TGCGCCAGCAGCCAACCGGGGACTGGGCGGAGGGAGACCCAGTACTTC. Translation: CASSQPGTGRRETQYF.

The V call is TRBV9, the J call TRBJ2-5; no reliable D call. Germline CDR1 reads SGDLS; CDR2 reads YYNGEE. V was cut by 0 bases and J by 3 bases, with 3 bases left in between. CDR3 size: 12 residues. The CDR3 is CASSVAEETQYF. The DNA of the CDR3 is TGTGCCAGCAGCGTAGCAGAAGAGACCCAGTACTTC.

This chain uses TRBV20-1 with TRBJ1-6, with D possibly being TRBD1 (6 bases). CDR1 and CDR2 from the germline V gene are DFQATT and SNEGSKA (reference sequence). Trimming cost V 6 bases and J 4 bases, with 25 bases left between them. This CDR3 contains 18 residues. The CDR3 nucleotides read TGCAGTGCCAATAAATTCAATCCGGGACAAATTTATAATTCACCCCTCCACTTT. Its translation: CSANKFNPGQIYNSPLHF.

CDR3 DNA: TGTGCCAGCAGGTCCAGGAACCCTGGAAACACCATATATTTT. It codes for CASRSRNPGNTIYF. This chain links TRBV12-3 or TRBV12-4 with TRBJ1-3; D call uncertain. Trimming pared 6 bases from V and 2 bases from J, leaving 11 bases between. The CDR3 has 14 residues.

This clonotype was observed once. The rearrangement links TRBV4-1 to TRBJ1-5; D not resolved. Per germline, CDR1 MGHRA and CDR2 YSYEKL. This CDR3 spans 14 amino acids. Trimming shortened V by 4 bases and J by 0 bases, and 7 bases separated the two germline ends. CDR3 region: CASSRYTSNQPQHF. The DNA of the CDR3 is TGCGCCAGCAGCCGATACACTAGCAATCAGCCCCAGCATTTT.

This chain connects TRBV29-1 to TRBJ2-1, with a weak D call TRBD1 (5 bases). The V end lost 6 bases, the J end lost 0 bases, and 12 bases lay between the germline ends. CDR3 length: 14 amino acids. The germline gives CDR1 SQVTM, CDR2 ANQGSEA. The CDR3 DNA sequence: TGCAGCGTGGAACAGGCTCGCTCCTACAATGAGCAGTTCTTC. Translating gives CSVEQARSYNEQFF.

CDR3 protein: CASRTRGTGVVTEAFF. Here the CDR3 DNA reads TGTGCCAGCAGGACCCGCGGGACAGGGGTGGTCACTGAAGCTTTCTTT. The chain links TRBV27 to TRBJ1-1; TRBD1 matches 10 bases. The CDR3 extends over 16 amino acids. Germline V gene data show CDR1 as MNHEY and CDR2 as SMNVEV (reference sequence). Trimming took 6 bases from V and 4 from J; bases not matched to a gene: 11.

The rearrangement links TRBV18 to TRBJ1-1, with 7 bases fitting TRBD1. CDR1 and CDR2 (germline): KGHSH, LQKENI. This CDR3 is 16 amino acids long. J gave up 0 bases and V 3 bases, and 7 bases lay outside the gene matches. The DNA for the CDR3 is TGTGCCAGCTCACCGACCGGGACAGACATGAACACTGAAGCTTTCTTT. Its protein product is CASSPTGTDMNTEAFF.

This sequence joins TRBV19 and TRBJ2-3; the D call may be TRBD1 or TRBD2 (5 bases each). The CDR3 is 12 residues long. Germline loops: CDR1 LNHDA, CDR2 SQIVND (reference sequence). V gave up 6 bases and J gave up 12 bases, with 16 bases separating them. CDR3 region: CASRTTGTPQYF. The CDR3 DNA follows: TGTGCCAGTAGAACGACCGGGACCCCCCAGTATTTT. The full variable domain, with the rest looked up from reference TRBV19 and TRBJ2-3, is DGGITQSPKYLFRKEGQNVTLSCEQNLNHDAMYWYRQDPGQGLRLIYYSQIVNDFQKGDIAEGYSVSREKKESFPLTVTSAQKNPTAFYLCASRTTGTPQYFGPGTRLTVL.

V usage is TRBV7-9 and J usage is TRBJ2-2; TRBD2 agrees at 9 bases. The J segment lost 0 bases and the V segment lost 5 bases, leaving 13 bases of the junction unmatched. Germline loops: CDR1 SEHNR, CDR2 FQNEAQ (reference sequence). The CDR3 loop spans 19 amino acids. CDR3 DNA sequence: TGTGCCAGCAGCCTCGTCTTGAAAACTAGCGGGCCGAACACCGGGGAGCTGTTTTTT. Translation: CASSLVLKTSGPNTGELFF.

The V gene is TRBV25-1, the J gene TRBJ2-2, with D hard to call. Germline loops: CDR1 MGHDK, CDR2 SYGVNS. CDR3 length: 15 amino acids. The V end lost 2 bases, the J end lost 1 base, and 8 bases lay between the germline ends. Here the CDR3 reads CASSEAGVNTGELFF. For the CDR3, the DNA is TGTGCCAGCAGTGAAGCCGGAGTGAACACCGGGGAGCTGTTTTTT.

The chain couples TRBV7-8 to TRBJ1-2, with D unclear. CDR1 and CDR2 (germline): SGHVS, FQNEAQ. V lost 4 bases and J 8 bases, leaving 11 bases between the germline ends. There are 12 residues in the CDR3. The CDR3 loop is CASSSSRTGYTF. The CDR3 coding sequence is TGTGCCAGCAGCTCCAGCAGAACGGGCTACACCTTC.

This clonotype was seen more than once but under ten times. V and J are TRBV4-2 and TRBJ2-2; possibly TRBD2 for D (6 bases). The length of the CDR3 is 15 residues. With 4 bases removed from V and 3 bases from J, the gap between germline ends came to 12 bases. CDR1 and CDR2 from the germline V gene are LGHNA and YNFKEQ. DNA for the CDR3: TGTGCCAGCAGCCCCGCCGGGGGACACACCGGGGAGCTGTTTTTT. This sequence encodes CASSPAGGHTGELFF.

V gene TRBV1 combines with J gene TRBJ1-1; the D call TRBD1 from the table was never checked on the DNA. TRBV1 is a recognized pseudogene. CDR3 size: 17 residues. The CDR3 DNA is TGCACCAGCAGCCAAGATCAGACAGGGGACATGAACACTGAAGCTTTCTTT. It translates to CTSSQDQTGDMNTEAFF.

This rearrangement joins TRBV20-1 to TRBJ1-1; the D is unclear. Germline CDR1 and CDR2: DFQATT and SNEGSKA (reference sequence). V shed 2 bases and J shed 7 bases, with 17 bases lying between them. The CDR3 totals 14 residues. CDR3 residues: CSARTGSSPYEAFF. The CDR3 bases are TGCAGTGCTAGAACCGGGTCCAGCCCATATGAAGCTTTCTTT.

The V call is TRBV29-1, the J call TRBJ2-1; D gene ambiguous. The CDR3 sequence is 9 residues long. The germline CDR1 and CDR2 sequences are SQVTM and ANQGSEA. V was cut by 5 bases and J by 8 bases, with 4 bases left in between. Here the CDR3 DNA reads TGCAGCGTTTCCGATGAGCAGTTCTTC. It specifies CSVSDEQFF.

This sequence joins TRBV30 and TRBJ2-3; D is possibly TRBD1 or TRBD2 (5 bases each). Trimming took 5 bases from V and 6 from J, leaving 12 bases between them. This CDR3 has 12 residues. Germline V gene data show CDR1 as GTSNPN and CDR2 as SVGIG (reference sequence). CDR3 in amino acids: CAWGGIVDTQYF. The CDR3, as DNA: TGTGCCTGGGGGGGTATCGTGGATACGCAGTATTTT. Variable domain in full (rest from reference TRBV30 and TRBJ2-3): SQTIHQWPATLVQPVGSPLSLECTVEGTSNPNLYWYRQAAGRGLQLLFYSVGIGQISSEVPQNLSASRPQDRQFILSSKKLLLSDSGFYLCAWGGIVDTQYFGPGTRLTVL.

The chain carries TRBV5-4 and TRBJ1-1; D is perhaps TRBD1 (6 bases). This CDR3 has 14 amino acids. The V and J ends lost 5 bases and 4 bases respectively, with 15 bases between them. Germline values: CDR1 SGHNT, CDR2 YYREEE (reference sequence). CDR3 DNA: TGTGCCAGCAGGGAAGGGCAGGGGCGCACTGAAGCTTTCTTT. Translation: CASREGQGRTEAFF.

The chain links TRBV5-1 to TRBJ2-5; D not resolved. This CDR3 contains 14 residues. Deletions cut 0 bases from V and 1 base from J, with 7 bases between. Germline V gene lookup returns CDR1 SGHRS and CDR2 YFSETQ. In DNA, the CDR3 is TGCGCCAGCAGCTTGGTGGGCGCCCAAGAGACCCAGTACTTC. Amino acids: CASSLVGAQETQYF.

The V and J genes are TRBV2 and TRBJ1-2; possibly TRBD1 for D (6 bases). The CDR3 extends over 18 amino acids. V dropped 2 bases and J dropped 4 bases, with 23 bases sitting between them. Germline V gives CDR1 SNHLY, CDR2 FYNNEI. CDR3 bases: TGTGCCAGCAGTGAAACAAGGTCGACAGGTCCACCGGTCTATGGCTACACCTTC. Translating it yields CASSETRSTGPPVYGYTF.

The chain carries TRBV30 and TRBJ1-2, with 9 bases lining up with TRBD1. The CDR3 consists of 13 residues. Looked up from germline, CDR1 is GTSNPN and CDR2 is SVGIG (reference sequence). After removal of 6 bases from V and 8 bases from J, the junction contained 10 bases not matched to a gene. The chain's CDR3 is CACTSDRGSGYTF. The CDR3 DNA sequence: TGTGCCTGCACCTCAGACAGGGGGTCCGGCTACACCTTC. The variable domain in full, completed from reference TRBV30 and TRBJ1-2, reads SQTIHQWPATLVQPVGSPLSLECTVEGTSNPNLYWYRQAAGRGLQLLFYSVGIGQISSEVPQNLSASRPQDRQFILSSKKLLLSDSGFYLCACTSDRGSGYTFGSGTRLTVV.

The V and J genes are TRBV7-9 and TRBJ2-3; D uncertain. Germline V gives CDR1 SEHNR, CDR2 FQNEAQ (reference sequence). V was pared by 3 bases and J by 2 bases, with 9 bases between. There are 14 residues in the CDR3. The CDR3 region is CASSLELVTDTQYF. CDR3 in DNA: TGTGCCAGCAGCTTGGAGCTAGTCACAGATACGCAGTATTTT.

This clonotype has only one observation. This chain links TRBV9 with TRBJ2-7, with D possibly matching TRBD2 (5 bases). The CDR3 is 15 amino acids. The V end was cut by 0 bases, the J end by 2 bases, with 12 bases between. Germline V gives CDR1 SGDLS, CDR2 YYNGEE. In DNA form, the CDR3 reads TGTGCCAGCAGCGTAGGCCCCGACTATACCTACGAGCAGTACGTC. Translation: CASSVGPDYTYEQYV.

The V call is TRBV12-3 or TRBV12-4, the J call TRBJ2-2, with no clear D. V lost 3 bases, J lost 6 bases, and 8 bases lay in between. The CDR3 covers 13 residues. CDR3 protein: CASSFASAGELFF. In nucleotides, the CDR3 is TGTGCCAGCAGTTTTGCCTCGGCCGGGGAGCTGTTTTTT.

The table lists this clonotype with a count of one. This chain uses TRBV19 with TRBJ1-2; 9 nucleotides agree with TRBD1. Trimming took 3 bases from V and 6 from J; bases not matched to a gene: 2. CDR1 LNHDA and CDR2 SQIVND come from the germline V gene (reference sequence). The CDR3 covers 13 residues. CDR3 amino acids: CASSIGTGNGYTF. CDR3 coding DNA: TGTGCCAGTAGTATCGGGACAGGGAATGGCTACACCTTC.

In its sample, this clonotype was seen once. The gene calls are TRBV5-1 and TRBJ1-6, with 10 bases aligning to TRBD1. The germline gives CDR1 SGHRS, CDR2 YFSETQ. The CDR3 length is 17 residues. V was clipped by 4 bases and J by 7 bases; unmatched bases: 11. In DNA form, the CDR3 reads TGCGCCAGCAGCCGACGAGGACAGGGGGGGAACAATTCACCCCTCCACTTT. Residues: CASSRRGQGGNNSPLHF.

This sequence joins TRBV11-2 and TRBJ1-3; perhaps TRBD1 as D (5 bases). V was trimmed by 6 bases and J by 4 bases, leaving 19 bases between them. The CDR3 contains 16 residues. CDR1 and CDR2 from the germline V gene are SGHAT and FQNNGV. The CDR3 bases are TGTGCCAGCAGTGGGGCCGGGGCAGCCCAGGGAAACACCATATATTTT. Translated: CASSGAGAAQGNTIYF.